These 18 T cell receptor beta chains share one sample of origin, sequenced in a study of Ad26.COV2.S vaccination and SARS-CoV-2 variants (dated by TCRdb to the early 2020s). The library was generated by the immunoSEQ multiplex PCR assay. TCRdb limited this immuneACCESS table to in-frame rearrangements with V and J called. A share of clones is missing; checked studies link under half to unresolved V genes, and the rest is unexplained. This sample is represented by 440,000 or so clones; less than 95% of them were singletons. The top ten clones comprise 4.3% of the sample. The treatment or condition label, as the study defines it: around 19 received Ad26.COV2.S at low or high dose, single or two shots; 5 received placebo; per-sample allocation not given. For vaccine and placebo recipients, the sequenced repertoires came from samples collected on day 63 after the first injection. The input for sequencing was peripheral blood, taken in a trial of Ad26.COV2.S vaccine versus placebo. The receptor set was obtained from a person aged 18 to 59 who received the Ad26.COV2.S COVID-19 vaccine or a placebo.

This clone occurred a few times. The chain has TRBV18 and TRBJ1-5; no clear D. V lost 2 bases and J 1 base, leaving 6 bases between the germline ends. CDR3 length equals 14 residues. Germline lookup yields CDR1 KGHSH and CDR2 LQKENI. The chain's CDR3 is CASSPGLSNQPQHF. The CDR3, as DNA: TGTGCCAGCTCACCAGGGTTGAGCAATCAGCCCCAGCATTTT.

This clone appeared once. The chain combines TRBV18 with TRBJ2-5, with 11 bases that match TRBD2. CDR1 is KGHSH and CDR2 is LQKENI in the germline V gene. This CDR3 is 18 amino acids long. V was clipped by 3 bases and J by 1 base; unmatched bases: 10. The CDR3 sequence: CASSPGYSGRASQETQYF. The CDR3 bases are TGTGCCAGCTCACCCGGATATAGCGGGAGGGCGAGCCAAGAGACCCAGTACTTC.

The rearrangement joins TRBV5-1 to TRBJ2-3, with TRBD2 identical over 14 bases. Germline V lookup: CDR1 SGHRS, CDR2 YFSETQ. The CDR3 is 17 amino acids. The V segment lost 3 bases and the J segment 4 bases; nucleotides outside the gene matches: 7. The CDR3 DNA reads TGCGCCAGCAGCTGGAGGGGACTAGCGGGAGCTGCAGATACGCAGTATTTT. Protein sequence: CASSWRGLAGAADTQYF.

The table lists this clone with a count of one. The CDR3 sequence: CASSPRTSGRYTYNEQFF. The CDR3 nucleotides are TGTGCCAGCAGCCCACGGACTAGCGGGAGGTACACCTACAATGAGCAGTTCTTC. The chain is built from TRBV21-1 and TRBJ2-1; no DNA check was done on the table's D call, TRBD2. TRBV21-1 is deemed a pseudogene. This CDR3 is built from 18 residues.

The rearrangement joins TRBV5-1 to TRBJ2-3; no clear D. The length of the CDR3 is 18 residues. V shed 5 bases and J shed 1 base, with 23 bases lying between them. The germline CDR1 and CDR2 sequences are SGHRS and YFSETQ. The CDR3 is CASRLFSPTFPRTDTQYF. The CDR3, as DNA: TGCGCCAGCAGATTATTCTCTCCGACTTTTCCCCGCACAGATACGCAGTATTTT.

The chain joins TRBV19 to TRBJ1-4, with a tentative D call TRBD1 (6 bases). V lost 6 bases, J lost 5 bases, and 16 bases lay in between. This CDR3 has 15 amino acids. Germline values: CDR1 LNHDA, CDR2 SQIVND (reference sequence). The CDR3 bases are TGTGCCAGTAGCGCCCCGGGGCAGGGGAATGAAAAACTGTTTTTT. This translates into CASSAPGQGNEKLFF.

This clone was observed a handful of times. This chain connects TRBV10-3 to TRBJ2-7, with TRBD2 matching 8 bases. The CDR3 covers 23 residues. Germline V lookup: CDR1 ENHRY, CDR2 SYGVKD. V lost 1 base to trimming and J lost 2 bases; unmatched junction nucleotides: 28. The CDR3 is CAISEWVPSTLRSSTSDPYEQYF. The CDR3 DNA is TGTGCCATCAGTGAGTGGGTCCCTTCGACCCTCCGGAGCTCGACTAGCGACCCCTACGAGCAGTACTTC.

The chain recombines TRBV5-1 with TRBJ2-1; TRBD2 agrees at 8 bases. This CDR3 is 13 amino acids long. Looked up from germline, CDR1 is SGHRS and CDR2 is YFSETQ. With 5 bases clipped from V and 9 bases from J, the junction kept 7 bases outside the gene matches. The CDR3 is CASRTTSVGEQFF. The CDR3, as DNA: TGCGCCAGCAGGACGACTAGCGTAGGTGAGCAGTTCTTC.

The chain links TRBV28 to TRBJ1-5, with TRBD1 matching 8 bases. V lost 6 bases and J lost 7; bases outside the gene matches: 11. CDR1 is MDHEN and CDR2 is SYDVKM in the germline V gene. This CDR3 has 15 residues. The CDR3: CASSSGGSVLQPQHF. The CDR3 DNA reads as TGTGCCAGCAGCTCAGGGGGCTCGGTCTTACAGCCCCAGCATTTT.

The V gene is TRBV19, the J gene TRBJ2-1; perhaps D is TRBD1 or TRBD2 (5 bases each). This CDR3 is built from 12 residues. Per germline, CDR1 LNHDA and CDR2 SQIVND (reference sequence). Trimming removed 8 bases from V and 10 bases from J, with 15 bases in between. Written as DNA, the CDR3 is TGTGCCAGTCCTAGCCAGGGTAGCGAGCAGTTCTTC. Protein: CASPSQGSEQFF.

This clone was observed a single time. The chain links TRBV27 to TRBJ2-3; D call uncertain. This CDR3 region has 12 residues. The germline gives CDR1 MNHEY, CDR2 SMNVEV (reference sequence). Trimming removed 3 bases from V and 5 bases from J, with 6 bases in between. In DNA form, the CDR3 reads TGTGCCAGCAGTTTGAAGGGAGATACGCAGTATTTT. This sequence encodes CASSLKGDTQYF.

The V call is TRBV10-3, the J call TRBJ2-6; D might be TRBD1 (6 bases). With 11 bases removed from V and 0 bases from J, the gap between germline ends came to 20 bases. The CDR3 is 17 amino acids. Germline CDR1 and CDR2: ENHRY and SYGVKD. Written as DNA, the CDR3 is TGTGCCGCCCGAGGGGGTGACGGATTCTCTGGGGCCAACGTCCTGACTTTC. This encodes CAARGGDGFSGANVLTF.

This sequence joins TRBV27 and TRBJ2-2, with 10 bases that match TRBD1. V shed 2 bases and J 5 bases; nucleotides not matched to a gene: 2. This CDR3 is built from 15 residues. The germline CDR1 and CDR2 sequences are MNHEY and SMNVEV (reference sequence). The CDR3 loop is CASSLRTGGTGELFF. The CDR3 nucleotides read TGTGCCAGCAGTTTAAGGACAGGGGGAACCGGGGAGCTGTTTTTT.

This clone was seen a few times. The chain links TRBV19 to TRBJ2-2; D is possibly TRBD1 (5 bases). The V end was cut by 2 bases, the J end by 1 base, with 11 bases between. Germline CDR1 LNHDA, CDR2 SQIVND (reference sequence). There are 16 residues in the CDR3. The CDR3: CASSITRVLNTGELFF. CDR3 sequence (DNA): TGTGCCAGTAGTATAACCAGGGTTTTGAACACCGGGGAGCTGTTTTTT.

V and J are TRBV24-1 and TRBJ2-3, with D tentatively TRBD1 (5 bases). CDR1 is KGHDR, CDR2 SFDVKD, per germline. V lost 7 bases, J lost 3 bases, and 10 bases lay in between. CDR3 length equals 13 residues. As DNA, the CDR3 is TGTGCCACCAGGGGGCAGGGTACAGATACGCAGTATTTT. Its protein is CATRGQGTDTQYF.

CDR3 bases: TGCGCCAGCAGCCGCATGTTTCGGCAGGGGGCGCCTAACTATGGCTACACCTTC. Its translation is CASSRMFRQGAPNYGYTF. The chain couples TRBV4-1 to TRBJ1-2, with 8 bases fitting TRBD1. The CDR3 runs to 18 residues. The germline V gene has CDR1 MGHRA and CDR2 YSYEKL. The trim removed 4 bases at V and 0 bases at J, leaving 13 bases unmatched.

The CDR3 here is CSVRLLLAPSTDTQYF. The CDR3 DNA is TGCAGCGTTCGGCTTTTACTAGCGCCTAGCACAGATACGCAGTATTTT. J is TRBJ2-3 and V is TRBV29-1; TRBD2 agrees at 7 bases. The germline V gene has CDR1 SQVTM and CDR2 ANQGSEA. CDR3 size: 16 residues. Unmatched junction bases numbered 11, after V lost 5 bases and J lost 0 bases.

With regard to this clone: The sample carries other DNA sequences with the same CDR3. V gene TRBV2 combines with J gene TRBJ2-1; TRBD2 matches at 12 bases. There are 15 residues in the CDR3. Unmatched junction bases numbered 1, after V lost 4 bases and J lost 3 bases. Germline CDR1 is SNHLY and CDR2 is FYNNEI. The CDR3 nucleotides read TGTGCCAGCAGTGGACTAGCGGGAGACTACAATGAGCAGTTCTTC. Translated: CASSGLAGDYNEQFF.